Here is one TCR beta chain with its context. This sample is part of a study of blood T cell repertoires in COVID-19. Looking at the study overall: The analysed material was cDNA or gDNA that came from T cells, B-cell-depleted T cells, or PBMCs.

Here immunoSEQ multiplex PCR was the method, and the copy in TCRdb shows in-frame clones only, minus some. Of under 250,000 clones listed, over 60% are singletons. This CDR3 is 14 amino acids long. Germline assignment: CDR1 KGHSH and CDR2 LQKENI. V was pared by 3 bases and J by 10 bases, with 6 bases of the junction left unmatched. The gene calls are TRBV18 and TRBJ1-6; TRBD1 aligns across 7 bases. The specimen was peripheral blood. This receptor was obtained from a woman in her 70s with acute or convalescent COVID-19. Here the CDR3 reads CASSPDRAGSPLHF. DNA for the CDR3: TGTGCCAGCTCACCTGACAGGGCTGGGTCACCCCTCCACTTT.